The present T cell receptor beta chain was sequenced within a study of cytomegalovirus exposure and HLA in healthy donors. The wider study: Most genotyped donors, roughly 83% of roughly 400, had Caucasian-associated genetic ancestry. Study-level points and caveats: A few chains linked to CMV were shown in vitro to be specific for CMV antigens.

PCR primers comprised 60 Vbeta and 13 Jbeta primers. Data came from immunoSEQ multiplex PCR; TCRdb stores just in-frame clones and leaves some out. The sample lists under 200,000 clones, about 81% occurring once. Of note for this clone: What it binds is unknown.

The sequence was collected from a girl aged 2 to 9 in good health and CMV-seropositive. Sequencing was performed on PBMCs.

CDR3 nucleotide sequence: TGTGCCTGGAACGGACAGCGGAGCTCCTACGAGCAGTACTTC. It encodes CAWNGQRSSYEQYF. The chain recombines TRBV30 with TRBJ2-7; D may be TRBD1 (6 bases). CDR1 and CDR2 from the germline V gene are GTSNPN and SVGIG (reference sequence). The V and J ends lost 4 bases and 0 bases respectively, with 13 bases between them. CDR3 length equals 14 residues.